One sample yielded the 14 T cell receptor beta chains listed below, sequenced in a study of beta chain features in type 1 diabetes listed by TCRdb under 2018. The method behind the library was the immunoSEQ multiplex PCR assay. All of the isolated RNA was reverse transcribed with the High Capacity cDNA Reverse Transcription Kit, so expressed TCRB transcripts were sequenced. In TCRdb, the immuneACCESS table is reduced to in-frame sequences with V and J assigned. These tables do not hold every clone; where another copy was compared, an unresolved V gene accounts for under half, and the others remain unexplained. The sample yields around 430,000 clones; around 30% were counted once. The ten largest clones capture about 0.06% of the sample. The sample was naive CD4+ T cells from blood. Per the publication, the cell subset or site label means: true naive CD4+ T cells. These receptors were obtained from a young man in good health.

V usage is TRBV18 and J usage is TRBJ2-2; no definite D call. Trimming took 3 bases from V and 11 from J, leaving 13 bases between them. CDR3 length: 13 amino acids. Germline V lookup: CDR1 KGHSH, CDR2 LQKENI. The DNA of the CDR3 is TGTGCCAGCTCACCTCTACAAGGAGTAGAGCTGTTTTTT. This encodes CASSPLQGVELFF.

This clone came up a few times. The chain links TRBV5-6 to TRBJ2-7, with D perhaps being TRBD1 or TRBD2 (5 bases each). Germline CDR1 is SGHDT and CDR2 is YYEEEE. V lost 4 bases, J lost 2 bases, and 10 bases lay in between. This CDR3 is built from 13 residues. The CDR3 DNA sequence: TGTGCCAGCAGCCGGCCGGGACCCTACGAGCAGTACTTC. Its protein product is CASSRPGPYEQYF.

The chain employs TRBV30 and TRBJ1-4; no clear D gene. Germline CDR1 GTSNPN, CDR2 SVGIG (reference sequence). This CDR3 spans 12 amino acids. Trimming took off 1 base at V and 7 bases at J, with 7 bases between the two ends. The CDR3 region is CAWSELGEKLFF. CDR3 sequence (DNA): TGTGCCTGGAGTGAGTTGGGTGAAAAACTGTTTTTT.

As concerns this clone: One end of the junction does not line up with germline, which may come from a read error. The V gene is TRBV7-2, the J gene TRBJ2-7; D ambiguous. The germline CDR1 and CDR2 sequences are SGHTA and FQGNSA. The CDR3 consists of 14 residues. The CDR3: CASSLVAPSHEQYF. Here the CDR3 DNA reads TGTGCCAGCAGCTTAGTGGCCCCCTCCCACGAGCAGTACTTC.

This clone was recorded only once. Here the CDR3 reads CAWSGLARYEQYF. The CDR3 bases are TGTGCCTGGAGTGGGCTAGCGCGCTACGAGCAGTACTTC. V is TRBV30 and J is TRBJ2-7; D might be TRBD2 (6 bases). Trimming removed 1 base at V and 3 bases at J, with 10 bases between. CDR1 and CDR2 from the germline V gene are GTSNPN and SVGIG (reference sequence). The CDR3 contains 13 residues.

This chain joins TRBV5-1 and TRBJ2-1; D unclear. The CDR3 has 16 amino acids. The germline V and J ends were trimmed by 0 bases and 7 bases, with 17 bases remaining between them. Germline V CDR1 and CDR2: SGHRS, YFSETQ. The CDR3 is CASSLGVSGVVNEQFF. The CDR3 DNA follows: TGCGCCAGCAGCTTGGGTGTTAGTGGAGTAGTAAATGAGCAGTTCTTC.

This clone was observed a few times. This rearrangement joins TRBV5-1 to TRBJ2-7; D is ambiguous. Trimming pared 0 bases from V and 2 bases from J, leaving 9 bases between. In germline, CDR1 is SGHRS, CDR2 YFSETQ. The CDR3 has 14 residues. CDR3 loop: CASSLVGSPYEQYF. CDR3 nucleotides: TGCGCCAGCAGCTTGGTTGGCAGCCCCTACGAGCAGTACTTC.

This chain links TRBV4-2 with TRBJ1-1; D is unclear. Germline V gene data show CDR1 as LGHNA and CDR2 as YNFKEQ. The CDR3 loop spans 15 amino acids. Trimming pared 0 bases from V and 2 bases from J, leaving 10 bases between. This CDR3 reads CASSQEVRLNTEAFF. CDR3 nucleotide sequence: TGTGCCAGCAGCCAAGAGGTACGGCTCAACACTGAAGCTTTCTTT.

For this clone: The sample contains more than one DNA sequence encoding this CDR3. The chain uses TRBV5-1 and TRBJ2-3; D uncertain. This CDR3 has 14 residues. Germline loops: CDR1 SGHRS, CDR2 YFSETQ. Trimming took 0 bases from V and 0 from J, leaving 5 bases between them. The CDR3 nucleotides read TGCGCCAGCAGCTTGGGCAGTAGCACAGATACGCAGTATTTT. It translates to CASSLGSSTDTQYF. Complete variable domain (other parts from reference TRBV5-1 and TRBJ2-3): KAGVTQTPRYLIKTRGQQVTLSCSPISGHRSVSWYQQTPGQGLQFLFEYFSETQRNKGNFPGRFSGRQFSNSRSEMNVSTLELGDSALYLCASSLGSSTDTQYFGPGTRLTVL.

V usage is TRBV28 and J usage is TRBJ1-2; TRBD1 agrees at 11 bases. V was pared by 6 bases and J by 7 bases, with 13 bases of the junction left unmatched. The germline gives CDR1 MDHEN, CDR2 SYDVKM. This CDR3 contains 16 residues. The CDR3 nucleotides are TGTGCCAGCAGCCCGATCTGGGACAGGGGGGGATCTGGCTACACCTTC. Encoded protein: CASSPIWDRGGSGYTF.

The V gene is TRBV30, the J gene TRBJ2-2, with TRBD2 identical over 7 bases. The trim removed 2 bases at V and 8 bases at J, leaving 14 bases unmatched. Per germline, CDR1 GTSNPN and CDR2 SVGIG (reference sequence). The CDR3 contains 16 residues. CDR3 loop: CAWSTSSGDSLGELFF. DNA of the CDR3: TGTGCCTGGAGTACCTCTAGCGGTGATAGCTTGGGGGAGCTGTTTTTT.

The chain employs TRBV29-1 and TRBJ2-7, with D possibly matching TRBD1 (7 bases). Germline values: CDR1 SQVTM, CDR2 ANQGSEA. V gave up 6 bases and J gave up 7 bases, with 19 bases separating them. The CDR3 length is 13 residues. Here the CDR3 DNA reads TGCAGCGTCCAACGGCAGGGGGGAGTGGAGCAGTACTTC. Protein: CSVQRQGGVEQYF.

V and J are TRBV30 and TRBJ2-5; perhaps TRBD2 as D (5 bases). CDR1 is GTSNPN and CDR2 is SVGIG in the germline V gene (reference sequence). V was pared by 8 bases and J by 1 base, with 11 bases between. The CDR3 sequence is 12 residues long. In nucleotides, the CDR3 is TGTGCCGGACTCAGGCGCCAAGAGACCCAGTACTTC. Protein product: CAGLRRQETQYF. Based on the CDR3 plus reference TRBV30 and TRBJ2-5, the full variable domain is SQTIHQWPATLVQPVGSPLSLECTVEGTSNPNLYWYRQAAGRGLQLLFYSVGIGQISSEVPQNLSASRPQDRQFILSSKKLLLSDSGFYLCAGLRRQETQYFGPGTRLLVL.

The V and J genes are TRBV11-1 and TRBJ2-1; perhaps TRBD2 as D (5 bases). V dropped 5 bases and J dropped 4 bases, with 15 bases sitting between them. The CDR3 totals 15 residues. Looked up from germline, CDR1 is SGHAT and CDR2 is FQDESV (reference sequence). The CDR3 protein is CASSPSGLAYNEQFF. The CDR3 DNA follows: TGTGCCAGCAGCCCATCGGGCCTAGCTTACAATGAGCAGTTCTTC.